This T cell receptor (beta chain) came from a study of PD-1 blockade in classical Hodgkin lymphoma (dated by TCRdb to the early 2020s). Regarding the study in general: Nivolumab dosing was 3 mg/kg intravenously every 2 weeks, continuing until either disease progression or unacceptable toxicity. A peripheral blood immune signature of response to PD-1 blockade in classical Hodgkin lymphoma was defined using TCR beta sequencing and CyTOF. Broader findings and caveats from the paper: The study was limited to a single clinical trial cohort, and causes of repertoire differences, possibly disease activity or prior therapy, remained undefined. A significant rise by C4D1 was seen in CD4+ but not CD8+ TCR diversity (p=0.0027 vs p=0.16), with the rise being most apparent in complete responders (p=0.02). Baseline TCR diversity was reported as lower in newly diagnosed patients than in healthy donors, and lower still in relapsed/refractory patients. Trial patients with a complete response had baseline diversity similar to that of newly diagnosed patients, while partial responders and progressors had significantly lower diversity. Lower diversity was observed in patients in whom nivolumab was started less than 1 year after ASCT, and these patients were excluded from later analyses so that confounding by immune reconstitution would be avoided.

Genomic DNA was extracted with the Qiagen DNeasy kit from unsorted PBMCs and from negatively selected CD4+ and CD8+ fractions. TCR beta CDR3 regions were subjected to amplification by immunoSEQ multiplex PCR with primers that anneal to V and J segments. A synthetic immune receptor repertoire was used to minimize amplification bias, and any remaining bias was removed computationally after sequencing. The original methods were these. Custom Python scripts were used to quantify repertoire diversity as the Shannon entropy index. Unsorted, CD4+ and CD8+ repertoires were examined separately, except in combined analyses, for which CD4+ and CD8+ sequences were merged in silico. Clonal expansion was defined as a frequency increase of at least 2-fold after treatment compared with C1D1, and clones undetected at baseline were assigned a pseudocount of 0.5. Clones with 0 or 1 copy at C1D1 were classified as singleton clones, and clones with 2 or more copies were classified as non-singleton clones. Clones expanded in unsorted samples were labelled as CD4+, CD8+ or unknown by matching protein sequences in sorted samples from the same patient. Wilcoxon tests on paired samples were used to test changes in diversity from C1D1 to C4D1. As stored in TCRdb, this immuneACCESS dataset retains in-frame rearrangements with V and J assigned. A fraction of the clones does not appear; measured against another copy, unresolved V genes explain less than half of the discrepancy, and the remainder lacks a known reason. Clone size and V and J calls were adopted from that table, with D and trimming inferred from the DNA. The sample has fewer than 25,000 clones on record, 65% to 80% of them singletons. 30% of the sample rests with the top ten.

The time point label, as the study defines it: cycle 4 day 1 (C4D1), after six to seven weeks of nivolumab. Every trial patient had relapsed after autologous stem cell transplantation, and cohorts A, B and C differed in prior brentuximab vedotin exposure. The trial cohort comprised more than 55 patients with relapsed/refractory classical Hodgkin lymphoma whose best overall responses were complete response, partial response or progressive disease. Single-agent nivolumab was administered to trial patients in the multi-cohort phase II CheckMate 205 trial. An independent review committee assessed best overall response by applying the 2007 International Working Group response criteria. Trial PBMCs were collected just before the start of nivolumab (C1D1) and during therapy at cycle 2 day 1 and cycle 4 day 1. Peripheral blood was collected in 8 mL Vacutainer Cell Preparation Tubes, from which PBMCs were isolated by centrifugation and then cryopreserved.

V is shortened by 5 bases, J by 8 bases, and the region joining them spans 12 bases. The germline V gene (reference sequence) gives CDR1 as MNHNY and CDR2 as SVGAGI. From the cysteine through the phenylalanine, the CDR3 covers 13 amino acids. CDR3 DNA is the only sequence kept; it has 39 bases, read in frame from the first base. Of note for this clone: Its antigen specificity is not known. No base qualities exist here, and no much larger clone lies one base off it. Additional DNA sequences in this sample encode the identical CDR3.

Sequences were derived from peripheral blood mononuclear cells (PBMCs), sampled before the fourth cycle of nivolumab. The clonotype originates from a human donor with classical Hodgkin lymphoma. The rearranged chain carries TRBV6-6 and TRBJ1-4; TRBD1 is possibly the D segment (5 matching bases). The bases are TGTGCCAGCAGTACCAGGGACCGGGAAAAACTGTTTTTT. Its product reads: CASSTRDREKLFF.